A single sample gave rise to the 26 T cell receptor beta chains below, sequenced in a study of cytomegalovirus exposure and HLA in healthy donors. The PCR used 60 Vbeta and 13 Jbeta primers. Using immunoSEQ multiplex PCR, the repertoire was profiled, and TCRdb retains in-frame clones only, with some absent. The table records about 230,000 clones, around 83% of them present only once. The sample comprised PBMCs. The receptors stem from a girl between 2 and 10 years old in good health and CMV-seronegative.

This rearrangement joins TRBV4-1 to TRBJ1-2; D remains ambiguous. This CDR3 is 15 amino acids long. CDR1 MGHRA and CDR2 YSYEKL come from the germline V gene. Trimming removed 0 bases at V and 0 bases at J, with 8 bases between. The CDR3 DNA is TGCGCCAGCAGCCAAGATCCGGGAGCTAACTATGGCTACACCTTC. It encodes CASSQDPGANYGYTF.

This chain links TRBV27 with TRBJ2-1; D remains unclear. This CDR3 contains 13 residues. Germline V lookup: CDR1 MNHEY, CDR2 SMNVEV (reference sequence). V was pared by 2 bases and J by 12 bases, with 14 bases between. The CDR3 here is CASSLGSRLMQFF. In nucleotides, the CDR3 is TGTGCCAGCAGTTTAGGGTCTAGACTGATGCAGTTCTTC.

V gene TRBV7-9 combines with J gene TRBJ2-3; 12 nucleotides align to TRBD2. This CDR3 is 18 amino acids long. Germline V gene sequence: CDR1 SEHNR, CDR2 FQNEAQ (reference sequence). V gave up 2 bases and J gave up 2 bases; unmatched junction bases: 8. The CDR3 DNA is TGTGCCAGCAGCTTACGGACTAGCGGGACTCCCCCCACAGATACGCAGTATTTT. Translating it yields CASSLRTSGTPPTDTQYF.

CDR3 residues: CAISVTEQETQYF. The DNA of the CDR3 is TGTGCCATCAGTGTGACGGAGCAAGAGACCCAGTACTTC. This chain links TRBV10-3 with TRBJ2-5, with D uncertain. Trimming cost V 4 bases and J 2 bases, with 8 bases left between them. Looked up from germline, CDR1 is ENHRY and CDR2 is SYGVKD. The CDR3 has 13 residues.

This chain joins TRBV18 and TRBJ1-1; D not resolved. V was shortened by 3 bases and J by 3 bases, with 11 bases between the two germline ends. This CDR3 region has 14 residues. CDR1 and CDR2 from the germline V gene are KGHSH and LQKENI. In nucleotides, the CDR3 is TGTGCCAGCTCACCGACTTCGCCCCACACTGAAGCTTTCTTT. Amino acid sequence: CASSPTSPHTEAFF. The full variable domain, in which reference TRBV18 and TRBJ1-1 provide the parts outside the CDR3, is NAGVMQNPRHLVRRRGQEARLRCSPMKGHSHVYWYRQLPEEGLKFMVYLQKENIIDESGMPKERFSAEFPKEGPSILRIQQVVRGDSAAYFCASSPTSPHTEAFFGQGTRLTVV.

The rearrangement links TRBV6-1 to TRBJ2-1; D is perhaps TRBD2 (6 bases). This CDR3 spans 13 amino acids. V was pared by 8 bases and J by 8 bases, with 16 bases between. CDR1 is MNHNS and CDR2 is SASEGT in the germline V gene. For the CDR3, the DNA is TGTGCCAGCCGGTCGGCGGGGTGGGATGAGCAGTTCTTC. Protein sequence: CASRSAGWDEQFF.

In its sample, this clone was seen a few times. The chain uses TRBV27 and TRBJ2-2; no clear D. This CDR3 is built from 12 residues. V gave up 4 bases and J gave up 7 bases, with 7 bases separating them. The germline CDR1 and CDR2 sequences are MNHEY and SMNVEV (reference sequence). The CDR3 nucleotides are TGTGCCAGCAGTTCCTACTACGGGGAGCTGTTTTTT. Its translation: CASSSYYGELFF.

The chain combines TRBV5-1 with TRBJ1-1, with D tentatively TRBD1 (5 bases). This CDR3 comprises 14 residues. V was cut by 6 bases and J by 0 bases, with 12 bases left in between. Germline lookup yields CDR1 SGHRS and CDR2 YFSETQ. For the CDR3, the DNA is TGCGCCAGCACGCGACAGCCCATGAACACTGAAGCTTTCTTT. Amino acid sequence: CASTRQPMNTEAFF.

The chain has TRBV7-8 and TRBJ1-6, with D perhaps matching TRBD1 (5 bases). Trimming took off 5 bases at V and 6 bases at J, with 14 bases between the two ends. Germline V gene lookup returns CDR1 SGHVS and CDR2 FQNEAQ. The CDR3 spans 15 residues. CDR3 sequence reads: CASSRDSRLNSPLHF. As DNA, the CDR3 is TGTGCCAGCAGCCGAGACAGCCGGCTTAATTCACCCCTCCACTTT.

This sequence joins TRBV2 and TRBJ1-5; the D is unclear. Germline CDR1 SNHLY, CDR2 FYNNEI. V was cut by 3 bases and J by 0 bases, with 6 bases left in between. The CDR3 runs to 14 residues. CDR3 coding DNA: TGTGCCAGCAGTGACGGTTTTAGCAATCAGCCCCAGCATTTT. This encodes CASSDGFSNQPQHF.

The CDR3 sequence: CASSLDRLYNEQFF. DNA for the CDR3: TGTGCCAGTAGTCTCGACAGACTCTACAATGAGCAGTTCTTC. This chain joins TRBV19 and TRBJ2-1; a possible D gene is TRBD1 (5 bases). The length of the CDR3 is 14 residues. The ends were cut back, 5 bases at V and 3 bases at J, with 11 bases in the middle. Germline V gene sequence: CDR1 LNHDA, CDR2 SQIVND (reference sequence). The full variable domain, rest sourced from reference TRBV19 and TRBJ2-1, is DGGITQSPKYLFRKEGQNVTLSCEQNLNHDAMYWYRQDPGQGLRLIYYSQIVNDFQKGDIAEGYSVSREKKESFPLTVTSAQKNPTAFYLCASSLDRLYNEQFFGPGTRLTVL.

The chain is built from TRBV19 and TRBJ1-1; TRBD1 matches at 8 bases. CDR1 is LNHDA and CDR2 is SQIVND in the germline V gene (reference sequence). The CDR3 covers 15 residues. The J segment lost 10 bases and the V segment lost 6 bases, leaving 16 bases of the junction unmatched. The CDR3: CASSRMVGTGHAAFF. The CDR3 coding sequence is TGTGCCAGTAGCCGAATGGTCGGGACAGGTCATGCAGCTTTCTTT.

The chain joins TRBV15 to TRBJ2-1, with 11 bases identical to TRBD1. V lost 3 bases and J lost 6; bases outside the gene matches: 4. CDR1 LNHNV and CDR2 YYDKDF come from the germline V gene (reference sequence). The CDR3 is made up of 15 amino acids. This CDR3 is CATSRPGTGGNEQFF. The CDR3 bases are TGTGCCACCAGCAGGCCCGGGACAGGGGGCAATGAGCAGTTCTTC.

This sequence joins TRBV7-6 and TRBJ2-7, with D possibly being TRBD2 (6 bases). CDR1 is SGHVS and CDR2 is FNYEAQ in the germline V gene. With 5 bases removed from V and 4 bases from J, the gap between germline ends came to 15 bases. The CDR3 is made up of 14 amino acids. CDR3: CASSRSGGGYEQYF. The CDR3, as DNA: TGTGCCAGCAGCCGCTCTGGTGGGGGGTACGAGCAGTACTTC.

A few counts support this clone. The CDR3 coding sequence is TGTGCCAGCAGTGTTGGACTATCCGGGGAGCTGTTTTTT. Its protein product is CASSVGLSGELFF. This chain joins TRBV2 and TRBJ2-2, with D tentatively TRBD2 (6 bases). Germline V gene sequence: CDR1 SNHLY, CDR2 FYNNEI. The germline V and J ends were trimmed by 4 bases and 6 bases, with 9 bases remaining between them. The CDR3 has 13 amino acids.

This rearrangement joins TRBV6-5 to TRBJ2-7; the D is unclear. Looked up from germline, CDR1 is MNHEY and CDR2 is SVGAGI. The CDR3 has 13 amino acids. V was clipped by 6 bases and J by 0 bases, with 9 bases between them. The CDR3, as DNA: TGTGCCAGCAGCATACAGTTCTCCTACGAGCAGTACTTC. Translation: CASSIQFSYEQYF.

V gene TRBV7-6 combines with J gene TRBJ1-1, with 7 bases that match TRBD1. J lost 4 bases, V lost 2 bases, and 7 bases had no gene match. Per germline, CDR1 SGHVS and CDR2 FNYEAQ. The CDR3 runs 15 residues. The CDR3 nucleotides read TGTGCCAGCAGCTTACTGGACAGGATGGGCACTGAAGCTTTCTTT. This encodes CASSLLDRMGTEAFF.

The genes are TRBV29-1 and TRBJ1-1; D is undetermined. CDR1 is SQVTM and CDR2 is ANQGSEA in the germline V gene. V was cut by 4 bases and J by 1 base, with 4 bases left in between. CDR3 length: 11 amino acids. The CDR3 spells CSVARNTEAFF. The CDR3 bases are TGCAGCGTTGCCAGGAACACTGAAGCTTTCTTT.

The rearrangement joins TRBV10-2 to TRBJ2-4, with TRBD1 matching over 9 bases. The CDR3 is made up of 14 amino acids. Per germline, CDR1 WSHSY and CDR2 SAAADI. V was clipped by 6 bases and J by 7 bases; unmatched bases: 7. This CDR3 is CASRQTGQGNIQYF. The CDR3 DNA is TGCGCCAGCAGACAGACGGGACAGGGTAACATTCAGTACTTC.

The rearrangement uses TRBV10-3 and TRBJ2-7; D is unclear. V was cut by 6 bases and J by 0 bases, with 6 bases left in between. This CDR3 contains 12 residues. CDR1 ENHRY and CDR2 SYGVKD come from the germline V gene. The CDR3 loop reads CAISSSSYEQYF. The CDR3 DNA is TGTGCCATCAGCTCGAGCTCCTACGAGCAGTACTTC.

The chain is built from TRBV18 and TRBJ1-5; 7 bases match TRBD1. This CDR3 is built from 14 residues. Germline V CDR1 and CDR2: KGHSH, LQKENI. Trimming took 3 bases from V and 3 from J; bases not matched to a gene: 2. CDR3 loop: CASSPQGDNQPQHF. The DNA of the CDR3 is TGTGCCAGCTCACCCCAGGGGGACAATCAGCCCCAGCATTTT.

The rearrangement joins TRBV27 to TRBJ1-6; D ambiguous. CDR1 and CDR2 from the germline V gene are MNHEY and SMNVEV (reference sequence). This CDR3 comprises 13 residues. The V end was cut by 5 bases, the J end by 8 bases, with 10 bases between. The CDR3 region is CASSLRTYSPLHF. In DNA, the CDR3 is TGTGCCAGCAGTCTCAGGACTTATTCACCCCTCCACTTT.

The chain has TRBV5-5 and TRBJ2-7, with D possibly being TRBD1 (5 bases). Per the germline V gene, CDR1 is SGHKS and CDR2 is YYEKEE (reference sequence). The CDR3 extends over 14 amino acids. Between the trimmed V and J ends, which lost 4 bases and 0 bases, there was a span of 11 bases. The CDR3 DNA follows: TGTGCCAGCAGCACTACCAGGGCCTCCTACGAGCAGTACTTC. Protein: CASSTTRASYEQYF.

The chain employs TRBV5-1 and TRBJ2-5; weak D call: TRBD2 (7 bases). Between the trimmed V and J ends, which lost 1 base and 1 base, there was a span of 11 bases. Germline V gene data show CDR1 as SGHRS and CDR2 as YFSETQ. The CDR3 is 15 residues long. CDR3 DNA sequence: TGCGCCAGCAGCTTGTGGGGGGGCCTCCAAGAGACCCAGTACTTC. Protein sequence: CASSLWGGLQETQYF.

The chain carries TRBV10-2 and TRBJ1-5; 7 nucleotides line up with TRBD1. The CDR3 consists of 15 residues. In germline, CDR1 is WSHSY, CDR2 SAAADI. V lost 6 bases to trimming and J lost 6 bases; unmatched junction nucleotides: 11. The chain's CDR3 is CASSHGQVEGQPQHF. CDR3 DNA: TGCGCCAGCAGCCACGGACAGGTCGAAGGTCAGCCCCAGCATTTT.

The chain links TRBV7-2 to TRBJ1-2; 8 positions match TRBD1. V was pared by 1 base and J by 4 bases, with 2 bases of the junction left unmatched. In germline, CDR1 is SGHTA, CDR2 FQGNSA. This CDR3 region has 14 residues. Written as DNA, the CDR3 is TGTGCCAGCAGCTTAGGGACAGGGATCTATGGCTACACCTTC. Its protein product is CASSLGTGIYGYTF.